The 15 T cell receptor beta chains listed next were all sequenced from one sample in a study of identical twins. Each CDR3 protein is one row after TCRdb ran MiXCR on the 5' RACE reads. The table lists under 300,000 distinct CDR3 sequences, about an eighth of them singletons. The sequenced material came from memory (CD45RO+) T cells sorted from blood. These receptors were taken from a woman between 18 and 29 years old in good health.

This clonotype was seen a few times. The V call is TRBV5-1, the J call TRBJ2-2, with D hard to call. Trimming left V 6 bases short and J 1 base short, with 10 bases between. Germline-derived CDR1 and CDR2 are SGHRS and YFSETQ. The CDR3 totals 14 residues. As DNA, the CDR3 is TGCGCCAGCAACGGTGTTCTGAACACCGGGGAGCTGTTTTTT. Translating gives CASNGVLNTGELFF. Based on the CDR3 plus reference TRBV5-1 and TRBJ2-2, the full variable domain is KAGVTQTPRYLIKTRGQQVTLSCSPISGHRSVSWYQQTPGQGLQFLFEYFSETQRNKGNFPGRFSGRQFSNSRSEMNVSTLELGDSALYLCASNGVLNTGELFFGEGSRLTVL.

This clonotype was found a few times. V usage is TRBV25-1 and J usage is TRBJ2-3; D gene uncertain. CDR1 MGHDK and CDR2 SYGVNS come from the germline V gene. The germline V and J ends were trimmed by 2 bases and 8 bases, with 11 bases remaining between them. The CDR3 is made up of 13 amino acids. The CDR3 loop is CASSEPGTLTQYF. The CDR3 bases are TGTGCCAGCAGTGAACCCGGAACCCTTACGCAGTATTTT.

In its sample, this clonotype was seen a few times. This chain links TRBV11-3 with TRBJ2-7, with a possible D match to TRBD2 (5 bases). Trimming pared 0 bases from V and 3 bases from J, leaving 18 bases between. The CDR3 has 17 amino acids. CDR1 and CDR2 (germline): SGHNT, YENEEA. CDR3 sequence: CASSLDLRGRGFYEQYF. The CDR3, as DNA: TGTGCCAGCAGCTTAGATCTGCGAGGGAGAGGGTTCTACGAGCAGTACTTC.

This clonotype has a handful of counts. The rearrangement uses TRBV20-1 and TRBJ2-4; D unresolved. CDR1 and CDR2 (germline): DFQATT, SNEGSKA (reference sequence). This CDR3 region has 14 residues. DNA for the CDR3: TGCAGCGCTCTGAGTGGTAGAGCCAAAAACATTCAGTACTTC. As protein: CSALSGRAKNIQYF.

The chain is built from TRBV7-9 and TRBJ1-1; D ambiguous. V dropped 6 bases and J dropped 4 bases, with 15 bases sitting between them. The CDR3 has 14 residues. Germline loops: CDR1 SEHNR, CDR2 FQNEAQ (reference sequence). In DNA, the CDR3 is TGTGCCAGCAGGGATAGACAAGGGAGCACTGAAGCTTTCTTT. Translating it yields CASRDRQGSTEAFF.

V usage is TRBV4-3 and J usage is TRBJ2-7; no clear D. V was cut by 0 bases and J by 2 bases, with 11 bases left in between. CDR1 LGHNA and CDR2 YSLEER come from the germline V gene. The length of the CDR3 is 15 residues. The CDR3 reads CASSQDSGVAYEQYF. CDR3 coding DNA: TGCGCCAGCAGCCAAGATAGTGGGGTTGCCTACGAGCAGTACTTC.

This chain uses TRBV11-3 with TRBJ2-1; D not certain. The CDR3 is made up of 15 amino acids. The V gene lost 6 bases and the J gene lost 0 bases, with 12 bases spanning the gap. In germline, CDR1 is SGHNT, CDR2 YENEEA. Written as DNA, the CDR3 is TGTGCCAGCAGGGGCGGTTCAAGCTCCTACAATGAGCAGTTCTTC. Protein: CASRGGSSSYNEQFF.

This clonotype was counted at least ten times. The J gene is TRBJ2-4, the V gene TRBV5-1; perhaps TRBD1 as D (8 bases). V lost 0 bases and J 12 bases, leaving 19 bases between the germline ends. The CDR3 has 15 amino acids. Germline CDR1 SGHRS, CDR2 YFSETQ. CDR3 region: CASSLGLSNRGGQYF. Written as DNA, the CDR3 is TGCGCCAGCAGCTTGGGACTCTCAAACAGGGGGGGTCAGTACTTC.

In its sample, this clonotype was seen many times. This rearrangement joins TRBV7-9 to TRBJ2-3, with 7 bases fitting TRBD2. There are 15 residues in the CDR3. V trimming: 5 bases; J trimming: 6 bases; junction bases outside the gene matches: 11. From germline, CDR1 is SEHNR and CDR2 FQNEAQ (reference sequence). CDR3 sequence reads: CASSMGSGMSDTQYF. CDR3 sequence (DNA): TGTGCCAGCAGCATGGGGAGCGGGATGTCGGATACGCAGTATTTT. The whole variable domain, filled in from reference TRBV7-9 and TRBJ2-3, reads DTGVSQNPRHKITKRGQNVTFRCDPISEHNRLYWYRQTLGQGPEFLTYFQNEAQLEKSRLLSDRFSAERPKGSFSTLEIQRTEQGDSAMYLCASSMGSGMSDTQYFGPGTRLTVL.

The chain recombines TRBV11-1 with TRBJ2-4; TRBD2 matches at 9 bases. The germline V gene has CDR1 SGHAT and CDR2 FQDESV (reference sequence). This CDR3 is 18 amino acids long. The V and J ends lost 5 bases and 0 bases, in that order; junction bases with no gene match: 11. The CDR3 sequence: CASSPRGGAQPAKNIQYF. DNA of the CDR3: TGTGCCAGCAGCCCGCGGGGGGGAGCCCAGCCAGCCAAAAACATTCAGTACTTC.

This clonotype was seen a handful of times. The chain employs TRBV6-2 or TRBV6-3 and TRBJ2-2, with TRBD2 as a possible D gene (6 bases). Germline loops: CDR1 MNHEY, CDR2 SVGEGT. The CDR3 spans 17 residues. V was shortened by 10 bases and J by 6 bases, with 27 bases between the two germline ends. This CDR3 is CATHRGIGTFLPGELFF. The CDR3 coding sequence is TGTGCCACCCATCGGGGGATAGGGACCTTTTTGCCCGGGGAGCTGTTTTTT.

This clonotype has just a few counts. CDR3 sequence: CASSLSGGGLQETQYF. The CDR3, as DNA: TGCGCCAGCAGCCTCTCTGGCGGGGGGCTACAAGAGACCCAGTACTTC. J is TRBJ2-5 and V is TRBV5-1, with 8 positions matching TRBD2. CDR1 and CDR2 from the germline V gene are SGHRS and YFSETQ. The CDR3 runs 16 residues. V was clipped by 4 bases and J by 2 bases; unmatched bases: 10. The full variable domain, rest sourced from reference TRBV5-1 and TRBJ2-5, is KAGVTQTPRYLIKTRGQQVTLSCSPISGHRSVSWYQQTPGQGLQFLFEYFSETQRNKGNFPGRFSGRQFSNSRSEMNVSTLELGDSALYLCASSLSGGGLQETQYFGPGTRLLVL.

In its sample, this clonotype was seen many times. The rearrangement uses TRBV20-1 and TRBJ1-5; 7 bases match TRBD1. Germline V CDR1 and CDR2: DFQATT, SNEGSKA (reference sequence). This CDR3 is 17 amino acids long. The junction had 12 bases not matched to a gene; V was cut back by 1 base and J by 3 bases. The CDR3 loop is CSARAHRGGGSNQPQHF. Here the CDR3 DNA reads TGCAGTGCTAGAGCCCACAGGGGCGGTGGCTCCAATCAGCCCCAGCATTTT.

The table lists this clonotype with many counts. The chain carries TRBV20-1 and TRBJ1-1; D is unclear. The V end lost 6 bases, the J end lost 5 bases, and 16 bases lay between the germline ends. The germline gives CDR1 DFQATT, CDR2 SNEGSKA (reference sequence). The CDR3 totals 13 residues. In nucleotides, the CDR3 is TGCAGTGCGTCTAGGGTTTTGGGGACTGAAGCTTTCTTT. Residues: CSASRVLGTEAFF.

This clonotype has ten or more counts. The chain recombines TRBV5-1 with TRBJ1-2; D perhaps matches TRBD1 (5 bases). This CDR3 contains 16 residues. CDR1 and CDR2 (germline): SGHRS, YFSETQ. Trimming shortened V by 3 bases and J by 8 bases, and 23 bases separated the two germline ends. The CDR3 DNA is TGCGCCAGCAGCTGGAGATTGGGGTCCCAGGGTGGAGGCTACACCTTC. Protein sequence: CASSWRLGSQGGGYTF.